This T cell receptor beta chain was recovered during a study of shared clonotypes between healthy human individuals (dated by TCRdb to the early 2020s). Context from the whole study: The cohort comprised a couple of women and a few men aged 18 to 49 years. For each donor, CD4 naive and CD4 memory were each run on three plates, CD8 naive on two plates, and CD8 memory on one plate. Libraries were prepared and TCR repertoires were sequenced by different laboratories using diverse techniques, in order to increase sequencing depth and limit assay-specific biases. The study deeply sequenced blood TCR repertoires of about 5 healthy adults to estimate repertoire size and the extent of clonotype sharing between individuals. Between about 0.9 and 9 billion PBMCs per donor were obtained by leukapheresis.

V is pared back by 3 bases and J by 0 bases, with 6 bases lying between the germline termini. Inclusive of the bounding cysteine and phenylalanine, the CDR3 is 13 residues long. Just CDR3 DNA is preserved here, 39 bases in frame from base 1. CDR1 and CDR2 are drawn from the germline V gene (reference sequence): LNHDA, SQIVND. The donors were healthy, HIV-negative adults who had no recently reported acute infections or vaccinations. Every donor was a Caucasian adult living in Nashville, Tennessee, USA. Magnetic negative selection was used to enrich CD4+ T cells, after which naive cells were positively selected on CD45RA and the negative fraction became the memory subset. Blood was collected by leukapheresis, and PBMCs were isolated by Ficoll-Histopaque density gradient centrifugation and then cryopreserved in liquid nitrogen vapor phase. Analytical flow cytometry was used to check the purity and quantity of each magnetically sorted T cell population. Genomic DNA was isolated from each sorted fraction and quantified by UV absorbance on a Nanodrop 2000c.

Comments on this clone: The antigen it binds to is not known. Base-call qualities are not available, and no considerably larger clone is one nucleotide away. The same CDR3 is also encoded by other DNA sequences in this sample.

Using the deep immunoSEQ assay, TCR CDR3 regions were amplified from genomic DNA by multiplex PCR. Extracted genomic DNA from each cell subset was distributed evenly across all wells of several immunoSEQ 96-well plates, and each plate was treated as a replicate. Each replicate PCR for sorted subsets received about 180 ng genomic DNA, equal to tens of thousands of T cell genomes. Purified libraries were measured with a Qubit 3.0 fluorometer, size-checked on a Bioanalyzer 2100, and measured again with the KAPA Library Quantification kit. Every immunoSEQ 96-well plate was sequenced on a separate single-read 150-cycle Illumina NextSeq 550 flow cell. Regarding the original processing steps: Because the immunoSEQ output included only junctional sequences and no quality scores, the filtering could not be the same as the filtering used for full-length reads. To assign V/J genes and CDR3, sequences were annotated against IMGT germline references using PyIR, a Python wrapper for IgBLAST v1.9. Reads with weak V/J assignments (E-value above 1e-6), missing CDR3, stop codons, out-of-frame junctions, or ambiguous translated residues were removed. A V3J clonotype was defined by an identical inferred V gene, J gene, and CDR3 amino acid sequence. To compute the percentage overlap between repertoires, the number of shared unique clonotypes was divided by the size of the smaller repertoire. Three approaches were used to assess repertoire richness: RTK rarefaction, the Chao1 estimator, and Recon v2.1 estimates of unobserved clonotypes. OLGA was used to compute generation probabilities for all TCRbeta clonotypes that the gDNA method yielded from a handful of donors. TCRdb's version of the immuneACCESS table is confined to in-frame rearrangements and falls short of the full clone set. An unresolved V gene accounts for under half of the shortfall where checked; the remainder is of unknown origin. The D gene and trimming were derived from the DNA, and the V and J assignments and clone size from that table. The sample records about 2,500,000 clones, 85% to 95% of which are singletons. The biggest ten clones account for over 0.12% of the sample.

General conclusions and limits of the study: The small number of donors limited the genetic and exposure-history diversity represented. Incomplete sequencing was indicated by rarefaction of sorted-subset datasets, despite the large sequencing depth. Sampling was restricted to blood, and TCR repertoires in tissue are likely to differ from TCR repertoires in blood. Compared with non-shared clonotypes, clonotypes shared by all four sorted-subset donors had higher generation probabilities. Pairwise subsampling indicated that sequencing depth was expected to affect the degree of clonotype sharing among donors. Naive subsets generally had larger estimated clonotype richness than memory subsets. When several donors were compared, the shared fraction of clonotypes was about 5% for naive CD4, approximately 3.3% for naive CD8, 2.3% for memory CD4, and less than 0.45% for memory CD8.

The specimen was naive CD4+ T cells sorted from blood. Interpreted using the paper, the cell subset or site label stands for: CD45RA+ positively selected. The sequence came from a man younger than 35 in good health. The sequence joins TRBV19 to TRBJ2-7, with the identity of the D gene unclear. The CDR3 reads CASSIELSYEQYF. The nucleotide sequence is TGTGCCAGTAGTATCGAGCTCTCCTACGAGCAGTACTTC.